The present entry profiles one T cell receptor (beta chain) with its context. Its specificity is not known. Measured with immunoSEQ multiplex PCR; TCRdb has only the in-frame clones, and not every one. The table lists some 100,000 clones, 75% to 95% of them singletons. The entry originates in a study of siplizumab effects on memory and regulatory T cells. Findings of the study overall: With siplizumab, cumulative frequency of CD4+ memory-derived alloreactive sequences dropped significantly. Most alloreactive clones went unmapped to unstimulated subsets; only a minor fraction mapped.

CDR3 length: 17 residues. The V gene's germline CDR1 is KGHSH and CDR2 LQKENI. V lost 2 bases, J lost 0 bases, and 14 bases lay in between. The sample consisted of CD4+ T cells sorted from blood. This rearrangement joins TRBV18 to TRBJ1-3, with D maybe TRBD1 (5 bases). The TCR sequence derives from a human donor in good health. The CDR3, as DNA: TGTGCCAGCTCACCATTTCGGGACGGGGTCTCTGGAAACACCATATATTTT. This gives the protein CASSPFRDGVSGNTIYF.